These 25 T cell receptor beta chains were all obtained from the same sample, sequenced in a study of response to subunit inactivated influenza vaccine. From the RT-PCR reads, TCRdb called clonotypes with MiXCR, one entry per CDR3 protein. This table has fewer than 600,000 distinct CDR3 sequences, roughly 7.6% appearing once. The input for sequencing was PBMCs from blood, taken around 25 months after vaccination. All receptors come from a man between 50 and 75 years old who received an inactivated influenza vaccine.

In this sample, this clonotype turned up a few times. The rearrangement links TRBV5-4 to TRBJ1-3; D gene uncertain. V shed 4 bases and J shed 0 bases, with 17 bases lying between them. This CDR3 has 17 amino acids. CDR1 and CDR2 (germline): SGHNT, YYREEE (reference sequence). The CDR3 bases are TGTGCCAGCAGCACCCTCCGATCTGACCGCTCTGGAAACACCATATATTTT. It codes for CASSTLRSDRSGNTIYF.

This clonotype was observed at least ten times. The chain couples TRBV4-2 to TRBJ2-3; D gene ambiguous. Germline V gene lookup returns CDR1 LGHNA and CDR2 YNFKEQ. The V and J ends lost 4 bases and 0 bases respectively, with 14 bases between them. This CDR3 has 16 residues. The CDR3 is CASSPRKDSSTDTQYF. The CDR3, as DNA: TGTGCCAGCAGCCCTCGGAAAGACTCTAGCACAGATACGCAGTATTTT.

The chain uses TRBV6-1 and TRBJ2-7, with TRBD2 matching over 7 bases. With V trimmed by 3 bases and J by 0 bases, 5 bases remained unmatched. The CDR3 loop spans 15 amino acids. Per germline, CDR1 MNHNS and CDR2 SASEGT. The CDR3 DNA follows: TGTGCCAGCAGTGACGGAGCGGGGTCCTCCTACGAGCAGTACTTC. Translated, it gives CASSDGAGSSYEQYF.

The chain carries TRBV6-1 and TRBJ1-1; D gene uncertain. The ends were cut back, 7 bases at V and 5 bases at J, with 17 bases in the middle. The CDR3 contains 14 residues. Germline values: CDR1 MNHNS, CDR2 SASEGT. The CDR3: CASTSPVPSTEAFF. CDR3 nucleotide sequence: TGTGCCAGCACGTCCCCGGTACCTTCAACTGAAGCTTTCTTT.

The chain recombines TRBV29-1 with TRBJ2-7, with 14 bases fitting TRBD2. The CDR3 totals 14 residues. Germline trimming cut 7 bases from V and 0 bases from J; bases unmatched to any gene: 2. The germline CDR1 and CDR2 sequences are SQVTM and ANQGSEA. The CDR3: CSGLAGGSSYEQYF. The CDR3 DNA reads TGCAGCGGACTAGCGGGGGGGAGCTCCTACGAGCAGTACTTC.

This clonotype was seen at least ten times. The chain links TRBV23-1 to TRBJ2-5, with D perhaps matching TRBD2 (5 bases). TRBV23-1 is classed as an ORF, of uncertain function. Trimming stripped 8 bases from V and 1 base from J, with 11 bases between. The CDR3 extends over 13 amino acids. The CDR3 sequence is CASCPRAQETQYF. The CDR3 coding sequence is TGCGCCAGCTGCCCGCGGGCCCAAGAGACCCAGTACTTC.

The table lists this clonotype with many counts. This chain connects TRBV5-5 to TRBJ1-5; D is uncertain. Per the germline V gene, CDR1 is SGHKS and CDR2 is YYEKEE (reference sequence). The CDR3 length is 15 residues. V lost 4 bases and J lost 0, with 11 bases in between. The CDR3 here is CASSDDGYSNQPQHF. The CDR3 nucleotides are TGTGCCAGCAGCGACGACGGTTATAGCAATCAGCCCCAGCATTTT.

The chain combines TRBV7-6 with TRBJ1-4, with D uncertain. The V end lost 4 bases, the J end lost 8 bases, and 17 bases lay between the germline ends. The germline CDR1 and CDR2 sequences are SGHVS and FNYEAQ. The length of the CDR3 is 15 residues. CDR3 protein: CASSSLQFKEEKLFF. CDR3 DNA: TGTGCCAGCAGCTCTCTACAATTCAAAGAGGAAAAACTGTTTTTT.

This clonotype occurred a few times. The V gene is TRBV4-3, the J gene TRBJ2-7, with D tentatively TRBD1 (6 bases). Deletions cut 0 bases from V and 3 bases from J, with 12 bases between. CDR3 length: 15 amino acids. Germline values: CDR1 LGHNA, CDR2 YSLEER. The CDR3 reads CASSQDLGAVYEQYF. CDR3 nucleotides: TGCGCCAGCAGCCAAGATCTGGGGGCCGTCTACGAGCAGTACTTC.

This clonotype was seen more than once but under ten times. The rearrangement links TRBV6-1 to TRBJ1-2; 10 bases agree with TRBD1. Germline loops: CDR1 MNHNS, CDR2 SASEGT. The CDR3 sequence is 14 residues long. Trimming took 4 bases from V and 7 from J; bases not matched to a gene: 6. CDR3 DNA: TGTGCCAGCAGTGCCGTCGGGACAGGGGTTGGCTACACCTTC. It encodes CASSAVGTGVGYTF.

As concerns this clonotype: A junction boundary mismatches the germline segment, possibly from a read error. This chain connects TRBV5-4 to TRBJ2-1, with TRBD2 as a possible D gene (6 bases). The length of the CDR3 is 21 residues. Germline-derived CDR1 and CDR2 are SGHNT and YYREEE (reference sequence). The DNA for the CDR3 is TGTGCCATCAGCTCTGGGGTCCTCAGACTAGTCGAGGAGAGCTCCTACAATGAGCAGTTCTTC. Protein: CAISSGVLRLVEESSYNEQFF.

This clonotype was counted between two and nine times. The chain has TRBV5-1 and TRBJ1-4; 10 nucleotides align to TRBD1. This CDR3 is 17 amino acids long. After removal of 4 bases from V and 0 bases from J, the junction contained 6 bases not matched to a gene. Germline loops: CDR1 SGHRS, CDR2 YFSETQ. Here the CDR3 reads CASSQGQGTATNEKLFF. The CDR3 DNA reads TGCGCCAGCAGCCAGGGACAGGGGACGGCAACTAATGAAAAACTGTTTTTT.

This rearrangement joins TRBV3-1 to TRBJ2-3; the D is unclear. V was clipped by 2 bases and J by 1 base, with 10 bases between them. Germline CDR1 is LGHDT and CDR2 is YNNKEL (reference sequence). CDR3 length equals 15 residues. The CDR3 spells CASSQMHSRTDTQYF. The CDR3 coding sequence is TGTGCCAGCAGCCAAATGCATAGCCGCACAGATACGCAGTATTTT.

The CDR3 DNA is TGTGCCAGCAGTGGACAGGGGGCGCCGGGAGATACGCAGTATTTT. As protein: CASSGQGAPGDTQYF. The V and J genes are TRBV2 and TRBJ2-3, with TRBD1 matching over 10 bases. CDR3 length equals 15 residues. Germline values: CDR1 SNHLY, CDR2 FYNNEI. The V and J ends lost 4 bases and 5 bases, in that order; junction bases with no gene match: 6.

This clonotype turned up a few times. This chain uses TRBV6-1 with TRBJ1-2; a weak D match, TRBD1 (5 bases). The V gene lost 8 bases and the J gene lost 4 bases, with 17 bases spanning the gap. CDR1 and CDR2 from the germline V gene are MNHNS and SASEGT. The CDR3 has 14 residues. CDR3 sequence: CASDVSEGTYGYTF. CDR3 nucleotides: TGTGCCAGCGACGTTTCGGAGGGGACCTATGGCTACACCTTC.

This clonotype turned up a few times. The CDR3 DNA sequence: TGTGCCAGCAGCTTAGACCAATCCTACGAGCAGTACTTC. Translation: CASSLDQSYEQYF. This chain links TRBV7-2 with TRBJ2-7; D gene ambiguous. The CDR3 runs to 13 residues. Trimming removed 1 base at V and 1 base at J, with 5 bases between. The germline CDR1 and CDR2 sequences are SGHTA and FQGNSA.

Many counts were recorded for this clonotype. The chain uses TRBV11-2 and TRBJ2-3; 14 positions match TRBD2. The V gene's germline CDR1 is SGHAT and CDR2 FQNNGV. V was clipped by 6 bases and J by 7 bases; unmatched bases: 6. CDR3 size: 15 residues. CDR3 sequence (DNA): TGTGCCAGCAGGTTGACTAGCGGGGGGGCAAATACGCAGTATTTT. It encodes CASRLTSGGANTQYF.

This clonotype was seen only a few times. The chain recombines TRBV15 with TRBJ2-1; D perhaps matches TRBD2 (6 bases). V shed 8 bases and J shed 7 bases, with 21 bases lying between them. Per the germline V gene, CDR1 is LNHNV and CDR2 is YYDKDF (reference sequence). This CDR3 is built from 15 residues. The CDR3 loop is CATGLGRELLNEQFF. CDR3 bases: TGTGCCACCGGCCTGGGGCGGGAACTACTAAATGAGCAGTTCTTC.

This clonotype was picked up a small number of times. This sequence joins TRBV29-1 and TRBJ2-1; the D gene is possibly TRBD2 (7 bases). In germline, CDR1 is SQVTM, CDR2 ANQGSEA. V shed 6 bases and J shed 2 bases, with 20 bases lying between them. The CDR3 sequence is 16 residues long. CDR3 in DNA: TGCAGCGTCCGAGGGGGGGCAGCGGTGACCTACAATGAGCAGTTCTTC. This codes for CSVRGGAAVTYNEQFF.

This clonotype was picked up a small number of times. The rearrangement uses TRBV15 and TRBJ2-7; tentatively, D is TRBD1 (5 bases). Germline V gene sequence: CDR1 LNHNV, CDR2 YYDKDF (reference sequence). V dropped 5 bases and J dropped 6 bases, with 17 bases sitting between them. This CDR3 comprises 14 residues. CDR3 residues: CATSYRPGLSEQYF. The CDR3 nucleotides read TGTGCCACCAGCTACCGACCAGGGTTGAGCGAGCAGTACTTC.

This clonotype was observed at least ten times. This chain links TRBV27 with TRBJ2-1; no clear D gene. Trimming removed 7 bases at V and 10 bases at J, with 20 bases between. In germline, CDR1 is MNHEY, CDR2 SMNVEV (reference sequence). There are 14 residues in the CDR3. DNA of the CDR3: TGTGCCAGCACCGCGACCATGGCTATGGGGGAGCAGTTCTTC. It codes for CASTATMAMGEQFF.

This clonotype was observed a handful of times. This chain uses TRBV11-2 with TRBJ2-4, with D unresolved. Germline V gene data show CDR1 as SGHAT and CDR2 as FQNNGV. CDR3 length equals 15 residues. Trimming cost V 5 bases and J 0 bases, with 11 bases left between them. For the CDR3, the DNA is TGTGCCAGCAGCCAGGATACCAGAGCCAAAAACATTCAGTACTTC. This sequence encodes CASSQDTRAKNIQYF.

This clonotype was seen a handful of times. The rearrangement links TRBV5-1 to TRBJ2-7; a weak D match, TRBD2 (5 bases). With 0 bases removed from V and 4 bases from J, the gap between germline ends came to 14 bases. CDR1 and CDR2 (germline): SGHRS, YFSETQ. The CDR3 totals 15 residues. CDR3 DNA sequence: TGCGCCAGCAGCTTGGACGGGAATCTGGTGTACGAGCAGTACTTC. It specifies CASSLDGNLVYEQYF.

This clonotype was detected many times. The chain employs TRBV12-3 or TRBV12-4 and TRBJ2-1, with D perhaps matching TRBD2 (6 bases). The CDR3 totals 15 residues. V was shortened by 1 base and J by 4 bases, with 11 bases between the two germline ends. CDR3 DNA: TGTGCCAGCAGTTTAGGGGCTAGCGTTTACAATGAGCAGTTCTTC. Amino acids: CASSLGASVYNEQFF.

This clonotype was recorded a few times. The rearrangement uses TRBV20-1 and TRBJ2-7; possibly TRBD2 for D (5 bases). CDR1 is DFQATT and CDR2 is SNEGSKA in the germline V gene (reference sequence). V was shortened by 5 bases and J by 7 bases, with 18 bases between the two germline ends. The CDR3 is 13 amino acids. DNA of the CDR3: TGCAGTGCTCCCCGCCCGGGATCCCCTGAGCAGTACTTC. Translated: CSAPRPGSPEQYF.